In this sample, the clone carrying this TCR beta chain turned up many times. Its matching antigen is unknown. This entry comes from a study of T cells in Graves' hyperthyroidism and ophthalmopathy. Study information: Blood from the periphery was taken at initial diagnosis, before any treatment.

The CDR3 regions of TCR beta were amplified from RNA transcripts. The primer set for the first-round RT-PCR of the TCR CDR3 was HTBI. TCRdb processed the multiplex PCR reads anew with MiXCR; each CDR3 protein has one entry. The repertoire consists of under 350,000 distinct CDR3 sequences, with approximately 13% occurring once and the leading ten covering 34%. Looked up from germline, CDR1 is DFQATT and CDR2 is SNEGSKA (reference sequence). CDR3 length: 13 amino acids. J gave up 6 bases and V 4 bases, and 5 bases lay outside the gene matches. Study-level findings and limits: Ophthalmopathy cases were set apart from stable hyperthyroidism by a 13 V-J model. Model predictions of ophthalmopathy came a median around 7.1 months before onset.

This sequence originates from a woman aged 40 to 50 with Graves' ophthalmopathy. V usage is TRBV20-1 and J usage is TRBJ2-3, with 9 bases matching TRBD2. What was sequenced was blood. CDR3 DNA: TGCAGTGCTAACGGACTAGCGAGCGATACGCAGTATTTT. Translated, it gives CSANGLASDTQYF.